The rows below give T cell receptor beta chains drawn from one sample of a study of shared clonotypes between healthy human individuals. TCRdb's copy holds only in-frame clones and misses some; the assay was immunoSEQ multiplex PCR. The sample lists around 1.4 million clones, approximately 98.5% occurring once. Sequenced material: naive CD4+ T cells sorted from blood. The source of these receptors is a man under 40 in good health. The CDR3 runs from the conserved cysteine through the conserved F or W. D genes are given only for firm matches. Rows may omit the clone size; those that give it use once, few, many or a size class.

cdr3_length | j_call | clone_size | d_call | v_call | cdr3_nt | cdr3_aa
14 | TRBJ1-2 | . | . | TRBV7-2 | TGTGCCAGCAGCCCCCTCGGGGGGGCCGGAGGCTACACCTTC | CASSPLGGAGGYTF
16 | TRBJ2-3 | . | TRBD2 | TRBV7-3 | TGTGCCAGCAGCTTAGACCCAGCGGGAGCAACAGATACGCAGTATTTT | CASSLDPAGATDTQYF
15 | TRBJ1-5 | . | . | TRBV6-6 | TGTGCCAGCAGTTACAAAGGACGGCCCAATCAGCCCCAGCATTTT | CASSYKGRPNQPQHF
16 | TRBJ2-4 | . | TRBD2 | TRBV5-1 | TGCGCCAGCAGCTTAGGGGACGGACTAGCGGGAGGACCTCAGTACTTC | CASSLGDGLAGGPQYF
14 | TRBJ1-5 | . | . | TRBV19 | TGTGCCAGTAGTATAGTAGCCCGGGGTCAGCCCCAGCATTTT | CASSIVARGQPQHF
15 | TRBJ1-2 | . | TRBD1 | TRBV10-3 | TGTGCCATCAGTGAGAGCCAGGGGGACAACTATGGCTACACCTTC | CAISESQGDNYGYTF
16 | TRBJ2-6 | . | TRBD2 | TRBV30 | TGTGCCTGGACTCACACTCGGGGGGTCGGGGCCAACGTCCTGACTTTC | CAWTHTRGVGANVLTF
13 | TRBJ2-7 | . | . | TRBV18 | TGTGCCAGCGCACAGGGATCGACCTACGAGCAGTACTTC | CASAQGSTYEQYF
13 | TRBJ1-1 | . | . | TRBV5-4 | TGTGCCAGCAGCTCACCCTCGAACACTGAAGCTTTCTTT | CASSSPSNTEAFF
14 | TRBJ2-2 | once | . | TRBV6-5 | TGTGCCAGCAGGGGACTCCTAAACACCGGGGAGCTGTTTTTT | CASRGLLNTGELFF
13 | TRBJ2-7 | . | . | TRBV28 | TGTGCCAGCAGCCCCGGGCAGGGGACCGAGCAGTACTTC | CASSPGQGTEQYF
19 | TRBJ1-5 | . | . | TRBV28 | TGTGCCAGCAGTCCCGATGACGGGCCAAAAACATATGGCAATCAGCCCCAGCATTTT | CASSPDDGPKTYGNQPQHF
14 | TRBJ2-7 | . | TRBD1 | TRBV11-2 | TGTGCCAGCAACATGGGGACAGGGCTGGAAGAGCAGTACTTC | CASNMGTGLEEQYF
15 | TRBJ2-5 | . | . | TRBV27 | TGTGCCAGCAGTTCCCTCGGACCCACGGGGGAGACCCAGTACTTC | CASSSLGPTGETQYF
16 | TRBJ2-1 | . | TRBD2 | TRBV18 | TGTGCCAGCTCCCCAGGACTAGCGGGGGCATACAATGAGCAGTTCTTC | CASSPGLAGAYNEQFF
12 | TRBJ1-2 | . | . | TRBV29-1 | TGCAGCGTTGAACTGGGGGGCTATGGCTACACCTTC | CSVELGGYGYTF
14 | TRBJ2-3 | . | . | TRBV5-1 | TGCGCCAGCAGCTTGGACCCGGGTACAGATACGCAGTATTTT | CASSLDPGTDTQYF
14 | TRBJ2-3 | . | . | TRBV5-1 | TGCGCCAGCAGCTTCCGGGCCACACAAGATACGCAGTATTTT | CASSFRATQDTQYF
17 | TRBJ2-7 | . | . | TRBV28 | TGTGCCAGCAGACCCGAATACCGGGACTGGAGCTCCTACGAGCAGTACTTC | CASRPEYRDWSSYEQYF
13 | TRBJ2-3 | . | . | TRBV12-5 | TGTGCTAGTGGTCGAGGGTTGACAGATACGCAGTATTTT | CASGRGLTDTQYF
13 | TRBJ2-7 | . | TRBD1 | TRBV6-5 | TGTGCCAGCAGGCGACAGGGTAACTACGAGCAGTACTTC | CASRRQGNYEQYF
16 | TRBJ1-4 | . | TRBD1 | TRBV10-3 | TGTGCCACGGGACAGGGAAACACTGCAACTAATGAAAAACTGTTTTTT | CATGQGNTATNEKLFF
15 | TRBJ1-1 | . | . | TRBV2 | TGTGCCAGCAGGCGGGTTCCCCCCGGAGCAACTGAAGCTTTCTTT | CASRRVPPGATEAFF
15 | TRBJ2-7 | . | TRBD1 | TRBV11-2 | TGTGCCAGCAGGGACCCGGGACAGCGTTCCTACGAGCAGTACTTC | CASRDPGQRSYEQYF
18 | TRBJ1-2 | . | TRBD1 | TRBV4-3 | TGCGCCAGCAGCCAAGGGGCGGGACAGGGCGATCAGAACTATGGCTACACCTTC | CASSQGAGQGDQNYGYTF
16 | TRBJ1-1 | . | . | TRBV7-8 | TGTGCCAGCAGCCAACGGGTTGGGGGTATGAACACTGAAGCTTTCTTT | CASSQRVGGMNTEAFF
13 | TRBJ2-2 | . | . | TRBV10-1 | TGCGCCAGCAGTACAGGGTCCACCGGGGAGCTGTTTTTT | CASSTGSTGELFF
14 | TRBJ1-4 | few | TRBD1 | TRBV7-9 | TGTGCCAGCACCAGGACAGGGGGCAGTGAAAAACTGTTTTTT | CASTRTGGSEKLFF
13 | TRBJ1-1 | once | . | TRBV2 | TGTGCCAGCAGCCTTGGATTGAACACTGAAGCTTTCTTT | CASSLGLNTEAFF
11 | TRBJ2-5 | . | . | TRBV20-1 | TGCAGTGCTAGCGGGAGAGAGACCCAGTACTTC | CSASGRETQYF
12 | TRBJ2-3 | . | . | TRBV5-4 | TGTGCCAGCAGCTTCCAAGAAGATACGCAGTATTTT | CASSFQEDTQYF
15 | TRBJ1-2 | . | TRBD1 | TRBV5-8 | TGTGCCAGCAGCTCCGGGACAGGGGTTCACTATGGCTACACCTTC | CASSSGTGVHYGYTF
13 | TRBJ1-5 | once | . | TRBV11-2 | TGTGCCAGCAGCAGGGTCAGGTCTCAGCCCCAGCATTTT | CASSRVRSQPQHF
13 | TRBJ2-7 | . | . | TRBV29-1 | TGCAGCGTTGAAAACCCAGGGGCAAACGAGCAGTACTTC | CSVENPGANEQYF
13 | TRBJ2-3 | . | . | TRBV28 | TGTGCCGGCGGGACTCCAATTCCAGATACGCAGTATTTT | CAGGTPIPDTQYF
15 | TRBJ1-4 | . | . | TRBV27 | TGTGCCAGCAGTACTCACCGGGGCGGGAGTGAAAAACTGTTTTTT | CASSTHRGGSEKLFF
14 | TRBJ2-4 | . | TRBD1 | TRBV5-4 | TGTGCCAGCAGCCCTGGACAGGGCAGGGACATTCAGTACTTC | CASSPGQGRDIQYF
11 | TRBJ2-7 | . | . | TRBV5-1 | TGCGCCAGCAGCTTGGAAGCGGAGCAGTACTTC | CASSLEAEQYF
17 | TRBJ2-3 | . | TRBD1 | TRBV7-9 | TGTGCCAGCAGCCGAGCCACCGGGACAGGGGAGGGAGATACGCAGTATTTT | CASSRATGTGEGDTQYF
14 | TRBJ1-1 | . | TRBD1 | TRBV18 | TGTGCCAGCTCACGTGACAGGGAGTACACTGAAGCTTTCTTT | CASSRDREYTEAFF
15 | TRBJ1-1 | . | TRBD1 | TRBV7-3 | TGTGCCAGCAGCTCGGGGACAGGGATTTCCACTGAAGCTTTCTTT | CASSSGTGISTEAFF
11 | TRBJ2-5 | . | . | TRBV5-1 | TGCGCCAGCAGCGTACAGGAGACCCAGTACTTC | CASSVQETQYF
14 | TRBJ1-2 | . | . | TRBV5-5 | TGTGCCAGCAGCTTGGCCGGAGGGGCTAATGGCTACACCTTC | CASSLAGGANGYTF
14 | TRBJ2-5 | . | . | TRBV30 | TGTGCCTGGGATACCCATCAGGGGTCCGGGACCCAGTACTTC | CAWDTHQGSGTQYF
13 | TRBJ1-1 | . | . | TRBV18 | TGTGCCAGCGCGTACCGAGGAGACACTGAAGCTTTCTTT | CASAYRGDTEAFF
15 | TRBJ2-4 | . | TRBD1 | TRBV11-2 | TGTGCCAGCAGGAAACCAGGGGGCAAAGAGGACATTCAGTACTTC | CASRKPGGKEDIQYF
15 | TRBJ2-1 | . | TRBD1 | TRBV18 | TGTGCCAGCTCACCTACAGGGGGAATAGGGGAAGAGCAGTTCTTC | CASSPTGGIGEEQFF